One and the same sample provided the 18 T cell receptor beta chains below, sequenced in a study of cytomegalovirus exposure and HLA in healthy donors. Use of 60 Vbeta and 13 Jbeta primers characterized the PCR. Method: immunoSEQ multiplex PCR; TCRdb's copy keeps in-frame clones and lacks some. With over 150,000 clones in the sample, the ten largest clones hold less than 0.9%. Sequenced input: PBMCs. The receptors originated from a boy between 5 and 17 years old in good health and CMV-seronegative.

This sequence joins TRBV9 and TRBJ2-3; a weak D match, TRBD2 (5 bases). V lost 5 bases to trimming and J lost 8 bases, with 9 bases between them. Looked up from germline, CDR1 is SGDLS and CDR2 is YYNGEE. The CDR3 sequence is 11 residues long. CDR3 DNA: TGTGCCAGCAGTATGGGGAGTACGCAGTATTTT. Amino acid sequence: CASSMGSTQYF. Complete variable domain (other parts from reference TRBV9 and TRBJ2-3): DSGVTQTPKHLITATGQRVTLRCSPRSGDLSVYWYQQSLDQGLQFLIQYYNGEERAKGNILERFSAQQFPDLHSELNLSSLELGDSALYFCASSMGSTQYFGPGTRLTVL.

CDR3 sequence reads: CASSLDTKNTEAFF. For the CDR3, the DNA is TGTGCCAGCTCATTGGACACAAAGAACACTGAAGCTTTCTTT. The chain couples TRBV18 to TRBJ1-1; maybe TRBD1 (5 bases). Germline V gives CDR1 KGHSH, CDR2 LQKENI. Trimming pared 5 bases from V and 1 base from J, leaving 11 bases between. CDR3 length: 14 residues.

The chain recombines TRBV6-6 with TRBJ1-2, with 9 bases fitting TRBD1. This CDR3 comprises 14 residues. CDR1 is MNHNY and CDR2 is SVGAGI in the germline V gene (reference sequence). Unmatched junction bases numbered 8, after V lost 5 bases and J lost 7 bases. In DNA, the CDR3 is TGTGCCAGCAGTGACAAACAGGGGGCGGGTGGCTACACCTTC. Its protein product is CASSDKQGAGGYTF.

V gene TRBV6-5 combines with J gene TRBJ1-2; TRBD1 matches at 8 bases. Germline CDR1 is MNHEY and CDR2 is SVGAGI. This CDR3 has 14 residues. V lost 6 bases to trimming and J lost 3 bases; unmatched junction nucleotides: 6. The CDR3 spells CASSKQGGDYGYTF. CDR3 nucleotide sequence: TGTGCCAGCAGCAAACAGGGGGGGGACTATGGCTACACCTTC.

The chain is built from TRBV6-5 and TRBJ2-2; TRBD1 agrees at 7 bases. CDR1 is MNHEY and CDR2 is SVGAGI in the germline V gene. The CDR3 consists of 14 residues. V was pared by 6 bases and J by 5 bases, with 6 bases of the junction left unmatched. DNA for the CDR3: TGTGCCAGCAGAAGACAGGGTTCAACCGGGGAGCTGTTTTTT. Translation: CASRRQGSTGELFF.

V and J are TRBV5-6 and TRBJ1-2; D might be TRBD1 (5 bases). This CDR3 region has 15 residues. The germline gives CDR1 SGHDT, CDR2 YYEEEE. V was cut by 6 bases and J by 1 base, with 16 bases left in between. The CDR3 is CASTWGQGNNYGYTF. The CDR3 nucleotides are TGTGCCAGCACCTGGGGCCAGGGTAATAACTATGGCTACACCTTC.

The rearrangement joins TRBV29-1 to TRBJ1-1, with 10 positions matching TRBD1. This CDR3 spans 14 amino acids. CDR1 and CDR2 (germline): SQVTM, ANQGSEA. With V trimmed by 4 bases and J by 4 bases, 6 bases remained unmatched. The CDR3 nucleotides are TGCAGCGTTGTTGGGACAGGGGTTCTCACTGAAGCTTTCTTT. It encodes CSVVGTGVLTEAFF. Full variable domain (outside the CDR3, taken from reference TRBV29-1 and TRBJ1-1): SAVISQKPSRDICQRGTSLTIQCQVDSQVTMMFWYRQQPGQSLTLIATANQGSEATYESGFVIDKFPISRPNLTFSTLTVSNMSPEDSSIYLCSVVGTGVLTEAFFGQGTRLTVV.

The V and J genes are TRBV5-4 and TRBJ2-3; 13 positions match TRBD2. CDR1 is SGHNT and CDR2 is YYREEE in the germline V gene (reference sequence). The CDR3 contains 16 residues. The ends lost 2 bases at V and 3 bases at J; junction bases unmatched: 3. CDR3 nucleotides: TGTGCCAGCAGCTTACTAGCGGGGGGGCCTACAGATACGCAGTATTTT. Amino acids: CASSLLAGGPTDTQYF.

The V gene is TRBV6-4, the J gene TRBJ1-5; 7 bases line up with TRBD1. The CDR3 extends over 18 amino acids. The V segment lost 2 bases and the J segment 1 base; nucleotides outside the gene matches: 11. Per the germline V gene, CDR1 is MRHNA and CDR2 is SNTAGT. The CDR3 region is CASSDQDRAIQSNQPQHF. In DNA, the CDR3 is TGTGCCAGCAGTGACCAAGACAGGGCTATCCAGAGCAATCAGCCCCAGCATTTT.

This sequence joins TRBV19 and TRBJ1-5; TRBD1 aligns across 11 bases. V lost 10 bases and J lost 4; bases outside the gene matches: 6. The CDR3 is made up of 14 amino acids. CDR1 is LNHDA, CDR2 SQIVND, per germline (reference sequence). The CDR3 nucleotides read TGTGCCACCGGACAGGGGGCGAGTAATCAGCCCCAGCATTTT. Translated, it gives CATGQGASNQPQHF.

The gene calls are TRBV6-5 and TRBJ1-2; D unresolved. Trimming pared 0 bases from V and 7 bases from J, leaving 15 bases between. Germline assignment: CDR1 MNHEY and CDR2 SVGAGI. The CDR3 length is 15 residues. CDR3 protein: CASSYSREESAGYTF. In DNA form, the CDR3 reads TGTGCCAGCAGTTACTCGAGGGAGGAGTCGGCTGGCTACACCTTC.

This sequence joins TRBV7-9 and TRBJ1-1, with D unclear. V lost 2 bases, J lost 10 bases, and 14 bases lay in between. This CDR3 has 13 amino acids. Germline lookup yields CDR1 SEHNR and CDR2 FQNEAQ (reference sequence). This CDR3 reads CASSLSLQAGAFF. The CDR3 region has the DNA TGTGCCAGCAGCTTAAGCCTCCAAGCTGGAGCTTTCTTT.

This chain uses TRBV27 with TRBJ1-1; weak D call: TRBD1 (5 bases). CDR3 size: 14 residues. V shed 2 bases and J shed 4 bases, with 11 bases lying between them. From germline, CDR1 is MNHEY and CDR2 SMNVEV (reference sequence). For the CDR3, the DNA is TGTGCCAGCAGTTTAAGGGGCGGGAGCACTGAAGCTTTCTTT. It codes for CASSLRGGSTEAFF.

The J gene is TRBJ1-1, the V gene TRBV7-2; no clear D. V dropped 5 bases and J dropped 5 bases, with 6 bases sitting between them. The germline V gene encodes CDR1 SGHTA and CDR2 FQGNSA. The CDR3 covers 11 residues. The CDR3 DNA is TGTGCCAGCAGCCTCCGTACTGAAGCTTTCTTT. Translated: CASSLRTEAFF.

V usage is TRBV28 and J usage is TRBJ2-7; D possibly corresponds to TRBD1 (6 bases). The CDR3 loop spans 14 amino acids. From germline, CDR1 is MDHEN and CDR2 SYDVKM. V shed 7 bases and J shed 2 bases, with 15 bases lying between them. The chain's CDR3 is CASTTGHLAYEQYF. The CDR3 coding sequence is TGTGCCAGCACTACGGGACATTTGGCCTACGAGCAGTACTTC. The full variable domain, with the rest looked up from reference TRBV28 and TRBJ2-7, is DVKVTQSSRYLVKRTGEKVFLECVQDMDHENMFWYRQDPGLGLRLIYFSYDVKMKEKGDIPEGYSVSREKKERFSLILESASTNQTSMYLCASTTGHLAYEQYFGPGTRLTVT.

The rearrangement joins TRBV28 to TRBJ1-2; possible D gene TRBD1, 5 bases. The V and J ends lost 9 bases and 5 bases respectively, with 10 bases between them. This CDR3 has 11 amino acids. Germline V gene lookup returns CDR1 MDHEN and CDR2 SYDVKM. CDR3 in amino acids: CASRTIYGYTF. As DNA, the CDR3 is TGTGCCAGTCGGACAATTTATGGCTACACCTTC.

The chain employs TRBV2 and TRBJ2-7; D remains ambiguous. This CDR3 is 15 amino acids long. Trimming stripped 1 base from V and 0 bases from J, with 10 bases between. Per the germline V gene, CDR1 is SNHLY and CDR2 is FYNNEI. This CDR3 reads CASSEGTNFSYEQYF. The CDR3 DNA is TGTGCCAGCAGTGAAGGTACTAACTTCTCCTACGAGCAGTACTTC.

CDR3 sequence (DNA): TGTGCCAGCAGCCCGATTAACAGGGAGAACACCGGGGAGCTGTTTTTT. Its protein product is CASSPINRENTGELFF. J is TRBJ2-2 and V is TRBV5-6; D is perhaps TRBD1 (6 bases). V was pared by 4 bases and J by 1 base, with 14 bases between. Germline CDR1 is SGHDT and CDR2 is YYEEEE. The CDR3 consists of 16 residues. The full variable domain, its missing parts supplied by reference TRBV5-6 and TRBJ2-2, is DAGVTQSPTHLIKTRGQQVTLRCSPKSGHDTVSWYQQALGQGPQFIFQYYEEEERQRGNFPDRFSGHQFPNYSSELNVNALLLGDSALYLCASSPINRENTGELFFGEGSRLTVL.